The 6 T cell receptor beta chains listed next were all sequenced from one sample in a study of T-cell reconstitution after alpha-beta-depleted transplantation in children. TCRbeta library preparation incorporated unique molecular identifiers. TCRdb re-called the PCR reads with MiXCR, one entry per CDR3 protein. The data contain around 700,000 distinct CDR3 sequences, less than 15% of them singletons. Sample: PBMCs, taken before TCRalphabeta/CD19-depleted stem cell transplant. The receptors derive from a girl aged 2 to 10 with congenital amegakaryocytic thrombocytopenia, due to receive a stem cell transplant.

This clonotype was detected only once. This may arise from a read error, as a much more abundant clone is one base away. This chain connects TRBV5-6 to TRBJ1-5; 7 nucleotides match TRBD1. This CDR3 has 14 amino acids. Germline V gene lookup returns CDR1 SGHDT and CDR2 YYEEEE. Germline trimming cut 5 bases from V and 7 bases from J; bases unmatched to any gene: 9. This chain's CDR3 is CASRAYRGGQPQHF. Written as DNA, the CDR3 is TGTGCCAGCAGAGCCTACAGGGGAGGACAGCCCCAGCATTTT.

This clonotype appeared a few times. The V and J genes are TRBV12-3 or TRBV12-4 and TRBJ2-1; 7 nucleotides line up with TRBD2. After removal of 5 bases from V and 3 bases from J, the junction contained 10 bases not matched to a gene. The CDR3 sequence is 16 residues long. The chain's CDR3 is CASSNLAEPYYNEQFF. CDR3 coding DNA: TGTGCCAGCAGTAATCTAGCGGAGCCCTACTACAATGAGCAGTTCTTC.

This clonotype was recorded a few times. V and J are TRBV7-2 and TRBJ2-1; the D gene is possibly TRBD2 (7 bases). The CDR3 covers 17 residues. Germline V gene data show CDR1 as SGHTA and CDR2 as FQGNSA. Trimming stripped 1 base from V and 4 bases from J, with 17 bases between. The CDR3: CASSLVSGTYGYNEQFF. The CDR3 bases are TGTGCCAGCAGCTTAGTAAGCGGGACATACGGTTACAATGAGCAGTTCTTC.

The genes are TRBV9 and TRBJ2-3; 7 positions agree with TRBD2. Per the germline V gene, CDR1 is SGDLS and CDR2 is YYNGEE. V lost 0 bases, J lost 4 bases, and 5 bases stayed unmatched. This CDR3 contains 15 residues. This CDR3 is CASSVAAGVADTQYF. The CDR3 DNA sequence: TGTGCCAGCAGCGTAGCGGCGGGAGTTGCAGATACGCAGTATTTT.

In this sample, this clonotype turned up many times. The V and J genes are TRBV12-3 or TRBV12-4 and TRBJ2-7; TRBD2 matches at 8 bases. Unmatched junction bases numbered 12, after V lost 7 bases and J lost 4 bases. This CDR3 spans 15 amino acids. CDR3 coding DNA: TGTGCCAGCACAGCCTTAGCGGGACGTTATTACGAGCAGTACTTC. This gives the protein CASTALAGRYYEQYF.

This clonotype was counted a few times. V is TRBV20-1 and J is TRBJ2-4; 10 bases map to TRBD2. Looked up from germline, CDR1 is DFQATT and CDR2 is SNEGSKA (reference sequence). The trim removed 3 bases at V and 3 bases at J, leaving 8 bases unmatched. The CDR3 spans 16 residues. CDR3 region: CSASRLAGVSKNIQYF. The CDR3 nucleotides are TGCAGTGCTAGTCGTCTAGCGGGAGTGAGCAAAAACATTCAGTACTTC.